A selection of T cell receptor beta chains follows, all from one sample in a study of cytomegalovirus exposure and HLA in healthy donors. The assay was immunoSEQ multiplex PCR, and TCRdb's table has in-frame clones only and misses some. The sample records some 160,000 clones, roughly 70% being singletons. The specimen sequenced was PBMCs. Every receptor here comes from a woman aged 18-30 years in good health and CMV-seropositive. The CDR3 runs from the conserved cysteine through the conserved F or W. Each record gives: clone size, V gene, CDR3 length, J gene, CDR3 protein. Only part of the rows carry a size: once, few, many, or a class if the clone is expanded.

size: NA; V: TRBV15; length: 15; J: TRBJ2-3; CDR3: CATSRDQEGSATQYF
size: NA; V: TRBV19; length: 14; J: TRBJ2-1; CDR3: CASTPGGAYNEQFF
size: NA; V: TRBV7-2; length: 15; J: TRBJ2-7; CDR3: CASSRPPGTSHEQYF
size: NA; V: TRBV20-1; length: 11; J: TRBJ1-3; CDR3: CSARLLDTIYF
size: NA; V: TRBV5-6; length: 15; J: TRBJ2-5; CDR3: CASSSLAGEKETQYF
size: NA; V: TRBV11-2; length: 15; J: TRBJ2-2; CDR3: CASSDDRGMIGELFF
size: NA; V: TRBV4-1; length: 15; J: TRBJ2-7; CDR3: CASSHPGQATYEQYF
size: NA; V: TRBV11-2; length: 15; J: TRBJ2-3; CDR3: CASSPAGEFSDTQYF
size: NA; V: TRBV6-5; length: 14; J: TRBJ2-7; CDR3: CASQQGYSSYEQYF
size: NA; V: TRBV27; length: 15; J: TRBJ2-1; CDR3: CASRPAGVLYNEQFF
size: NA; V: TRBV15; length: 15; J: TRBJ1-5; CDR3: CATSREGRGYQPQHF
size: NA; V: TRBV29-1; length: 10; J: TRBJ2-7; CDR3: CRGGPNEQYF
size: NA; V: TRBV7-9; length: 12; J: TRBJ1-2; CDR3: CASSLVLDGYTF
size: NA; V: TRBV7-9; length: 17; J: TRBJ2-7; CDR3: CASSLALGTSGSYEQYF
size: NA; V: TRBV4-2; length: 17; J: TRBJ1-3; CDR3: CASSHGRAGDSGNTIYF
size: NA; V: TRBV10-3; length: 15; J: TRBJ2-3; CDR3: CAISRTSGGTDTQYF
size: NA; V: TRBV13; length: 17; J: TRBJ2-4; CDR3: CASSLVPAGGRRNIQYF
size: few; V: TRBV6-6; length: 15; J: TRBJ1-1; CDR3: CASSYSSGQGPEAFF
size: NA; V: TRBV25-1; length: 15; J: TRBJ1-1; CDR3: CASSDSPSPDTEAFF
size: NA; V: TRBV27; length: 15; J: TRBJ1-2; CDR3: CASKPAGQGVYGYTF
size: NA; V: TRBV7-2; length: 15; J: TRBJ2-7; CDR3: CASSLDRDRTYEQYF
size: NA; V: TRBV7-9; length: 17; J: TRBJ2-4; CDR3: CASSLLLAGVAKNIQYF
size: NA; V: TRBV10-3; length: 14; J: TRBJ1-1; CDR3: CASSYALGGTEAFF
size: NA; V: TRBV18; length: 14; J: TRBJ1-3; CDR3: CASSQDSSGNTIYF
size: few; V: TRBV9; length: 12; J: TRBJ2-3; CDR3: CASGADTDTQYF
size: NA; V: TRBV7-2; length: 14; J: TRBJ1-2; CDR3: CASSHPGQSYGYTF
size: NA; V: TRBV6-6; length: 15; J: TRBJ1-5; CDR3: CASSYGADNNQPQHF
size: NA; V: TRBV29-1; length: 16; J: TRBJ1-2; CDR3: CSVEGTRTGGSYGYTF
size: once; V: TRBV9; length: 15; J: TRBJ2-7; CDR3: CASTRDRGVLDEQYF
size: NA; V: TRBV2; length: 14; J: TRBJ1-6; CDR3: CASSRDRGGSPLHF
size: NA; V: TRBV28; length: 16; J: TRBJ1-1; CDR3: CASITRDGRPNTEAFF
size: few; V: TRBV5-4; length: 14; J: TRBJ2-5; CDR3: CASSLVLAEETQYF
size: NA; V: TRBV4-1; length: 14; J: TRBJ1-1; CDR3: CASSQDQVNTEAFF
size: few; V: TRBV6-4; length: 14; J: TRBJ1-6; CDR3: CASSVGGDNSPLHF
size: few; V: TRBV10-3; length: 17; J: TRBJ2-2; CDR3: CAISAAQGLSNTGELFF
size: few; V: TRBV6-4; length: 14; J: TRBJ2-1; CDR3: CASSDVAGYNEQFF
size: NA; V: TRBV28; length: 14; J: TRBJ2-7; CDR3: CASSSGSPPGEQYF
size: NA; V: TRBV27; length: 16; J: TRBJ2-3; CDR3: CASSSPRGTGTDTQYF
size: few; V: TRBV7-3; length: 15; J: TRBJ1-1; CDR3: CASSLSGGGFTEAFF
size: NA; V: TRBV29-1; length: 13; J: TRBJ1-4; CDR3: CSVIGGNNEKLFF
size: NA; V: TRBV19; length: 14; J: TRBJ1-5; CDR3: CASSIETPNQPQHF
size: NA; V: TRBV7-9; length: 16; J: TRBJ1-6; CDR3: CASRDSGLEPNSPLHF
size: NA; V: TRBV7-9; length: 12; J: TRBJ1-2; CDR3: CSSSSNVYGYTF
size: once; V: TRBV12-5; length: 19; J: TRBJ2-7; CDR3: CASGLTLIRGGALSYEQYF
size: NA; V: TRBV7-9; length: 15; J: TRBJ2-7; CDR3: CASSFRDRTSYEQYF
size: NA; V: TRBV13; length: 16; J: TRBJ2-5; CDR3: CASSLGFGQGKETQYF
size: NA; V: TRBV5-4; length: 14; J: TRBJ2-3; CDR3: CASSSSGDGDTQYF
size: NA; V: TRBV6-1; length: 14; J: TRBJ1-5; CDR3: CATQGGNGNQPQHF
size: NA; V: TRBV19; length: 14; J: NA; CDR3: CASSDQSGPYEQYF
size: NA; V: TRBV11-2; length: 14; J: TRBJ1-2; CDR3: CASQRRPENYGYTF
size: NA; V: TRBV21-1; length: 15; J: TRBJ1-2; CDR3: CASSRRGGTKDGYTF
size: NA; V: TRBV5-1; length: 15; J: TRBJ2-1; CDR3: CASSLGSGSYNEQFF
size: NA; V: TRBV7-2; length: 14; J: NA; CDR3: CASSNDRGSYEQYF
size: few; V: TRBV21-1; length: 14; J: TRBJ2-7; CDR3: CASSKAGSQMEQYF
size: NA; V: TRBV4-3; length: 10; J: TRBJ2-7; CDR3: CASSGREQYF
size: NA; V: TRBV30; length: 13; J: TRBJ1-5; CDR3: CAWSVQGNQPQHF
size: NA; V: TRBV5-8; length: 13; J: TRBJ2-2; CDR3: CASSSTGAGELFF